The 5 T cell receptor beta chains below were found in one sample sequenced in a study of blood T cells in healthy people across ages. Primed by a sample-barcoded 5' primer and a J-beta primer mix, a second PCR proceeded for roughly 6 to 12 cycles. TCRdb analysed the 5' RACE reads with MiXCR anew, one entry per CDR3 protein. The sample holds around 2 million distinct CDR3 sequences, roughly two fifths seen once. Sequencing was carried out using blood. The receptors were sampled from a human donor in good health.

This clonotype was detected ten times or more. V is TRBV29-1 and J is TRBJ1-2; D remains ambiguous. The germline V gene encodes CDR1 SQVTM and CDR2 ANQGSEA. This CDR3 contains 11 residues. V shed 4 bases and J shed 3 bases, with 6 bases lying between them. CDR3 DNA sequence: TGCAGCGTTGGATGGGACTATGGCTACACCTTC. Translated: CSVGWDYGYTF. Drawing the rest from reference TRBV29-1 and TRBJ1-2, the complete variable domain is SAVISQKPSRDICQRGTSLTIQCQVDSQVTMMFWYRQQPGQSLTLIATANQGSEATYESGFVIDKFPISRPNLTFSTLTVSNMSPEDSSIYLCSVGWDYGYTFGSGTRLTVV.

The chain carries TRBV2 and TRBJ1-2, with D tentatively TRBD1 (5 bases). Trimming removed 3 bases at V and 8 bases at J, with 13 bases between. The CDR3 is 13 residues long. Germline V gene data show CDR1 as SNHLY and CDR2 as FYNNEI. The CDR3 here is CASSDDGGDGYTF. CDR3 nucleotides: TGTGCCAGCAGTGATGATGGGGGGGACGGCTACACCTTC.

On this clonotype: An end of the junction does not agree with germline; a read error may underlie this. The CDR3 region is CASPPQGQSYEQYF. The CDR3, as DNA: TGTGCCAGCCCACCACAGGGGCAATCCTACGAGCAGTACTTC. The chain joins TRBV18 to TRBJ2-7, with TRBD1 matching over 7 bases. Germline values: CDR1 KGHSH, CDR2 LQKENI. CDR3 size: 14 residues.

This clonotype has only a few counts. The chain is built from TRBV4-2 and TRBJ2-1, with 11 bases identical to TRBD2. Germline CDR1 LGHNA, CDR2 YNFKEQ. J gave up 10 bases and V 0 bases, and 5 bases lay outside the gene matches. CDR3 size: 15 residues. The CDR3 DNA follows: TGTGCCAGCAGCCAAGACCTAGCGGGGGGCAGCGAGCAGTTCTTC. Translation: CASSQDLAGGSEQFF.

This clonotype was picked up one time. This chain connects TRBV6-5 to TRBJ1-1; a possible D gene is TRBD1 (5 bases). This CDR3 contains 16 residues. Trimming stripped 4 bases from V and 7 bases from J, with 22 bases between. The V gene's germline CDR1 is MNHEY and CDR2 SVGAGI. CDR3 sequence: CASSSHRGPDRGEAFF. The DNA for the CDR3 is TGTGCCAGCAGTTCCCATCGGGGCCCGGATAGGGGTGAAGCTTTCTTT.